The sequence of this T cell receptor (beta chain) was determined in a study of shared clonotypes between healthy human individuals. The CDR3 is 16 residues long. Losses at the gene ends were 4 bases for V and 3 bases for J; bases not matched to a gene: 5. Germline V gives CDR1 SGHNT, CDR2 YYREEE (reference sequence). Generated by immunoSEQ multiplex PCR, the TCRdb table keeps only in-frame clones and is missing some. The sample has roughly 2 million clones, roughly 94% seen once. Worth noting for this clone: Its antigen is unidentified.

Findings of the study overall: Compared with memory subsets, naive subsets generally had larger estimated richness.

Sequencing was done on a sample of naive CD4+ T cells sorted from blood. Subset denoted: CD45RA+ positively selected. The clonotype comes from a man aged 18 to 29 in good health. The chain employs TRBV5-4 and TRBJ2-2; 11 bases match TRBD1. Here the CDR3 DNA reads TGTGCCAGCAGCGGACAGGGGGCGCCGGACACCGGGGAGCTGTTTTTT. Amino acids: CASSGQGAPDTGELFF.